This TCR beta chain was obtained from a study of vaccination effects on CD4 cells after COVID-19 (dated by TCRdb to between 2020 and 2023). Concerning the study at large: Each participant received two doses of an mRNA SARS-CoV-2 vaccine, either BNT162b2 or mRNA-1273. Cultures from other donors in the study were sequenced using the Oncomine TCR Beta short-read assay on an Illumina iSeq 100. The full study included around nine COVID-19 convalescent patients and a handful of SARS-CoV-2-naive healthy vaccine recipients. SARS-CoV-2 spike-specific CD4+ TCR repertoires from before and after mRNA vaccination were compared in COVID-19 convalescent patients and in infection-naive vaccine recipients. The paper's findings and limits, for the study overall: Clones induced by infection and clones induced by vaccination both contracted markedly at late timepoints after vaccination, which fits with T cell responses waning over time. Only a small number of convalescent patients were included, and no early post-infection timepoints were available, which limited the study. Among healthy vaccine recipients, nearly all vaccine-induced clones were SARS-CoV-2 mono-reactive, and just 1 of 255 was cross-reactive with common cold coronaviruses.

To identify antigen-specific CD4+ T cell clonotypes by their expansion, the ViraFEST assay first stimulated PBMC with viral peptide pools and then applied TCR sequencing. After around 10 days of culture, CD4+ T cells were isolated with the EasySep CD4+ T cell isolation kit. None of the healthy vaccine recipients had a prior SARS-CoV-2 infection, which was confirmed by nucleocapsid antibody tests that came back negative both before and after vaccination. Each well held 1.5 million to 2 million PBMC cultured in IMDM containing roughly 5% human AB serum, roughly 9.6 IU/ml IL-2 and gentamicin, along with roughly 10 ug/ml peptides. On days 3 and 7, half of the culture medium was replaced with fresh IL-2-containing medium. Unless noted otherwise, every peptide stimulation condition was cultured in triplicate wells. PBMC were separated from whole blood using Ficoll-Paque Plus gradient centrifugation and were then either cryopreserved at -140C or used fresh. The spike proteins of SARS-CoV-2 and of the common cold coronaviruses HCoV-NL63, HCoV-OC43 and HCoV-229E were spanned by overlapping peptide pools. Genomic DNA was extracted from cultured CD4+ T cells with the QIAamp micro DNA kit.

V trim: 4 bases; J trim: 2 bases; unmatched bases: 7. The germline V gene specifies SGHRS as CDR1 and YFSETQ as CDR2. The CDR3 sequence holds 15 residues, the cysteine and phenylalanine included. Only the CDR3 part of the read is kept: 45 bases, read in frame from the first base. This clone was detected once. The target of this receptor is not known. No qualities accompany the bases; no much larger clone lies one base away. The protocol used for the library was the immunoSEQ multiplex PCR assay. DNA from the CD4+ T cells that had been cultured and isolated underwent TCR beta CDR3 sequencing. In the authors' own workflow: Non-productive TCR sequences were removed, reads were trimmed to the CDR3 region, and CDR3s of at least 7 amino acids were retained. Antigen-specific clonotypes were identified using the MANAFEST web app by comparison of expansion in peptide wells against reference cultures. To be called positive, a clone needed expansion at FDR<0.05 compared with the reference and with all other wells, an odds ratio greater than 5, and a frequency greater than 0.1% in two replicate wells. Cross-reactive clonotypes were defined as significantly expanded in SARS-CoV-2 spike wells and in at least one common cold coronavirus spike condition. CDR3 similarity was assessed by Levenshtein distance with the stringdist R package, and unrooted trees were built with ape in R 3.6.1. TCRdb took this table from immuneACCESS and kept in-frame rearrangements with V and J called. Such tables lack part of the clones; where checked against another copy, unresolved V genes explain under half of the gap, and the rest is unexplained. The D gene and trimming were derived from the DNA, and the V and J assignments and clone size from that table. Recorded for this sample are tens of thousands of clones; 70% to 80% of them occurred a single time. 2.5% to 3% of the sample rests with the top ten.

Sequenced here: CD4+ T cells from PBMCs cultured with HCoV-NL63 spike peptides, sampled before COVID-19 vaccination. Sample cell subset or site, as interpreted from the label and publication: HCoV-NL63 spike overlapping peptide pool stimulation. Rearrangement joined TRBV5-1 to TRBJ1-1, with 8 middle bases fitting TRBD1. The TCR comes from a human donor who received a COVID-19 vaccine. This receptor carries the CDR3 CASSLTGTGNTEAFF. The DNA is as follows: TGCGCCAGCAGCCTTACCGGGACAGGCAACACTGAAGCTTTCTTT.